This entry describes one TCR beta chain. Its specificity is not known. The data derive from a study of CD8 T cells in ankylosing spondylitis. Study-wide findings and caveats: Reportedly, significant enrichment of disease-linked clones occurred in matched ankylosing spondylitis synovial fluid. Disease-linked clones, CD8+, were relatively rare in peripheral blood. Blood of patients with ankylosing spondylitis appeared to be characterized by a TCR beta motif of eight highly homologous variants. In the blood and synovial fluid of reactive arthritis, some motif variants had been previously reported.

Generation of TCR beta libraries employed quantitative 5'-RACE incorporating molecular barcodes. A single record per CDR3 protein comes from TCRdb applying MiXCR to the 5' RACE reads. The sample records 220,000 or so distinct CDR3 sequences, 15% to 20% being singletons. The V gene's germline CDR1 is SGHVS and CDR2 FQNEAQ. The V and J ends lost 5 bases and 9 bases respectively, with 17 bases between them. This CDR3 comprises 14 residues. Sample: blood, either unsorted or a sorted T cell fraction (not recorded which). This clonotype originated in a male donor with ankylosing spondylitis. The V and J genes are TRBV7-8 and TRBJ2-1, with D possibly matching TRBD2 (7 bases). DNA of the CDR3: TGTGCCAGCAGCCCGGGGGGCGGGAGTGGTGAGCAGTTCTTC. Protein product: CASSPGGGSGEQFF.